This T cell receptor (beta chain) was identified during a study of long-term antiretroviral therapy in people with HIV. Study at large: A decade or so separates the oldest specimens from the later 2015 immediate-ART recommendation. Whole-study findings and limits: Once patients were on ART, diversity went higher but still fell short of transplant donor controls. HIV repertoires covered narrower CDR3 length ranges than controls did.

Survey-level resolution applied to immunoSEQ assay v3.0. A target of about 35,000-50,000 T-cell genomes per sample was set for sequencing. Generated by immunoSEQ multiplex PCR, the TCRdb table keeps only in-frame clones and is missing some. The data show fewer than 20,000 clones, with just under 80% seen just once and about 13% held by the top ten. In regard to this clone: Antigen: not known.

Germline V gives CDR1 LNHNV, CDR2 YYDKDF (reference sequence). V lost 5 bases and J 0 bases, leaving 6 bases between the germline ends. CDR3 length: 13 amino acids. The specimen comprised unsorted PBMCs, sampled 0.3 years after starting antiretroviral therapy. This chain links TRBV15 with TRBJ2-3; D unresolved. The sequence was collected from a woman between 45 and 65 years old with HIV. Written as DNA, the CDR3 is TGTGCCACCAGCGGCGGCAGCACAGATACGCAGTATTTT. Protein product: CATSGGSTDTQYF.